The present T cell receptor beta chain was sequenced within a study of blood T cells in healthy people across ages. About the research overall: Every two T cells gave about one barcoded beta molecule via template switching.

The length of the CDR3 is 14 residues. V dropped 5 bases and J dropped 9 bases, with 17 bases sitting between them. Looked up from germline, CDR1 is MRHNA and CDR2 is SNTAGT. Findings and caveats of the study: The fall in TCR beta diversity per million T cells was roughly linear with age.

Alongside a J-beta primer mix, a sample-barcoded 5' primer served in a second PCR lasting about 6 to 11 cycles. Each CDR3 protein gets one entry after TCRdb re-called the 5' RACE reads with MiXCR. The sample lists around 1,100,000 distinct CDR3 sequences, roughly two fifths occurring once. In the case of this clonotype: Its antigen is unidentified.

The individuals who served as donors were healthy Caucasians living in Russia, aged about 6 to 90. The receptor comes from a man between 18 and 29 years old in good health. The chain links TRBV6-4 to TRBJ2-1; D perhaps matches TRBD2 (5 bases). Sequenced input: blood. The CDR3 spells CASSPAVSAGEQFF. CDR3 DNA: TGTGCCAGCAGTCCAGCCGTGAGCGCGGGTGAGCAGTTCTTC.